The rows below give T cell receptor beta chains drawn from one sample of a study of blood T cell repertoires in COVID-19. TCRdb keeps only in-frame clones here, not all; method: immunoSEQ multiplex PCR. The table includes 100,000 to 150,000 clones, around 81% detected once. Source material: peripheral blood. The receptors come from a man in his fifties or sixties with acute or convalescent COVID-19. The CDR3 runs from the conserved cysteine through the conserved F or W. A D gene is named only where the DNA matches it firmly. Only some rows state a clone size, as once, few, many or a class for expanded clones.

clone_size j_call v_call d_call cdr3_nt cdr3_aa
NA TRBJ2-7 TRBV19 TRBD2 TGTGCCAGTACCCCGGGACTAGCGGGAGACGAGCAGTACTTC CASTPGLAGDEQYF
NA TRBJ2-1 TRBV2 TRBD2 TGTGCCAGCAGTTCATCTCCGGGACTAGCCTTCTTC CASSSSPGLAFF
NA TRBJ1-1 TRBV12-3/TRBV12-4 NA TGTGCCAGCAGTTTGGACAGAGCGGCTGAAGCTTTCTTT CASSLDRAAEAFF
NA TRBJ1-3 TRBV5-1 NA TGCGCCAGCAGCCAGACAGGCTCGGGTATCGGAAACACCATATATTTT CASSQTGSGIGNTIYF
NA TRBJ2-7 TRBV5-1 NA TGCGCCAGCAGCTCCTGGACGGAGCGGGACGAGCAGTACTTC CASSSWTERDEQYF
NA TRBJ2-5 TRBV5-1 TRBD1 TGCGCCAGCGGAGAGGGGACAGCCCAAGAGACCCAGTACTTC CASGEGTAQETQYF
once TRBJ2-1 TRBV4-2 TRBD2 TGTGCCAGCAACCGAGCTAGCGGGAGTGACAATGAGCAGTTCTTC CASNRASGSDNEQFF
NA TRBJ1-3 TRBV2 NA TGTGCCAGCAAGGCAGGGGATTCTGGAAACACCATATATTTT CASKAGDSGNTIYF
NA TRBJ2-7 TRBV5-4 TRBD1 TGTGCCAGCAGCCCGGCTACAGGGGGCCCCTGGAACGAGCAGTACTTC CASSPATGGPWNEQYF
few TRBJ1-2 TRBV4-1 NA TGCGCCAGCAGCCCCATTGGGGGGAACTATGGCTACACCTTC CASSPIGGNYGYTF
NA TRBJ2-1 TRBV5-1 NA TGCGCCAGCCGGGGTACGGGCGGGGACTACAATGAGCAGTTCTTC CASRGTGGDYNEQFF
NA TRBJ2-7 TRBV27 TRBD1 TGTGCCAGCAGTAATCGACAGGGGGCTTGGGGCGAGCAGTACTTC CASSNRQGAWGEQYF
NA TRBJ2-1 TRBV29-1 TRBD1 TGCAGCGTTGAACGGGGTCCAGGGGGTTCCTACAATGAGCAGTTCTTC CSVERGPGGSYNEQFF
NA TRBJ1-5 TRBV6-5 NA TGTGCCAGCAGTACAGACGCGCATCAGCCCCAGCATTTT CASSTDAHQPQHF
NA TRBJ1-1 TRBV7-2 TRBD1 TGTGCCAGCAGCAGGACAGGGTCGGGGACTGAAGCTTTCTTT CASSRTGSGTEAFF
NA TRBJ2-7 TRBV18 NA TGTGCCAGCTCACTGGTGACAGGATCCTACGAGCAGTACTTC CASSLVTGSYEQYF
many TRBJ2-5 TRBV7-6 TRBD2 TGTGCCAGCAGCACACGGACTAGCGGAGGCCGCTGGGCCCAGTACTTC CASSTRTSGGRWAQYF
once TRBJ1-2 TRBV11-2 NA TGTGCCAGCAGCTTACAGGGTATCTATGGCTACACCTTC CASSLQGIYGYTF
few TRBJ1-5 TRBV18 NA TGTGCCAGCTCCCCCCTTCCACTAAGCAATCAGCCCCAGCATTTT CASSPLPLSNQPQHF
NA TRBJ2-7 TRBV5-4 TRBD1 TGTGCCAGCAGCTGGGGACAGGATGCCTACGAGCAGTACTTC CASSWGQDAYEQYF
once TRBJ2-7 TRBV2 TRBD2 TGTGCCAGCAGTCTGGGGACTAGCGGGTCTCTCTACGAGCAGTACTTC CASSLGTSGSLYEQYF
NA TRBJ1-1 TRBV7-9 NA TGTGCCAGCAGCCTTAGGGGCGGCAGGGAAACTGAAGCTTTCTTT CASSLRGGRETEAFF
NA TRBJ1-1 TRBV28 TRBD1 TGTGCCAGCAGTCTACAGACAGGGTTTGAAGCTTTCTTT CASSLQTGFEAFF
few TRBJ1-2 TRBV7-9 TRBD1 TGTGCCAGCAGCTTAGCCCGGAGGGGGCGTAGGAATGGCTACACCTTC CASSLARRGRRNGYTF
NA TRBJ2-5 TRBV5-1 TRBD2 TGCGCCAGCAGCTTGAGTAGCGGGGGCCAAGAGACCCAGTACTTC CASSLSSGGQETQYF
NA TRBJ2-2 TRBV5-1 TRBD2 TGCGCCAGCAGCTTGACCGGGACTAGCCGCACCGGGGAGCTGTTTTTT CASSLTGTSRTGELFF
once TRBJ2-3 TRBV11-2 TRBD2 TGTGCCAGCGGAAGACTAGCGGGAGGAACAGATACGCAGTATTTT CASGRLAGGTDTQYF
NA TRBJ2-1 TRBV6-6 TRBD2 TGTGCCAGCAGTCCTCTAGCGGGCGGGTACAATGAGCAGTTCTTC CASSPLAGGYNEQFF
once TRBJ1-2 TRBV5-1 TRBD1 TGCGCCAGCAGCACTACGACAGGGGGCGGCTATGGCTACACCTTC CASSTTTGGGYGYTF
NA TRBJ2-2 TRBV9 TRBD2 TGTGCCAGCAGCGCAAGGGAGGGTGGCGGCGGGGAGCTGTTTTTT CASSAREGGGGELFF
NA TRBJ2-7 TRBV7-2 NA TGTGCCAGCAGCTCCCCCGGGAACTACTACGAGCAGTACTTC CASSSPGNYYEQYF
NA TRBJ1-5 TRBV5-8 TRBD1 TGTGCCAGCAGCCTAGGACAGGAGAGCAATCAGCCCCAGCATTTT CASSLGQESNQPQHF
NA TRBJ1-5 TRBV11-2 NA TGTGCCAGCAGCTCACAGGGCAATCAGCCCCAGCATTTT CASSSQGNQPQHF
NA TRBJ2-7 TRBV6-5 TRBD1 TGTGCCAGCAGCCCGCCTCGGGACAGTTACGAGCAGTACTTC CASSPPRDSYEQYF
NA TRBJ2-1 TRBV7-2 TRBD2 TGTGCCAGCAGCCGCGGACTAGCGGACGGTGAGCAGTTCTTC CASSRGLADGEQFF
NA TRBJ2-1 TRBV19 NA TGTGCCAGTAGTACCTCCAGGATGATCCGAAGGTACAATGAGCAGTTCTTC CASSTSRMIRRYNEQFF
NA TRBJ2-7 TRBV6-5 TRBD1 TGTGCCAGCAGAGGGGACAGGGCCTATCCCTACGAGCAGTACTTC CASRGDRAYPYEQYF
NA TRBJ1-2 TRBV18 NA TGTGCCAGCTCACCCAGGGAGGTAGTGGATGGCTACACCTTC CASSPREVVDGYTF
once TRBJ2-1 TRBV5-8 TRBD1 TGTGCCAGCAGCTTCGGGACAGGGGGGAGGAATGAGCAGTTCTTC CASSFGTGGRNEQFF
NA TRBJ2-1 TRBV29-1 TRBD1 TGCAGCGCTGGGACAGGGGCATACAATGAGCAGTTCTTC CSAGTGAYNEQFF
NA TRBJ2-7 TRBV5-4 NA TGTGCCAGCAGCCGAGAATCCTACGAGCAGTACTTC CASSRESYEQYF